This paragraph covers one TCR beta chain sequence. This record comes from a study of cytomegalovirus exposure and HLA in healthy donors. With 60 Vbeta and 13 Jbeta primers, the PCR was carried out. Using immunoSEQ multiplex PCR, the repertoire was profiled, and TCRdb retains in-frame clones only, with some absent. The sample lists some 200,000 clones; around a tenth were seen once. The V end lost 3 bases, the J end lost 2 bases, and 12 bases lay between the germline ends. Germline assignment: CDR1 KGHSH and CDR2 LQKENI. CDR3 size: 15 residues. Material for sequencing was PBMCs. The V call is TRBV18, the J call TRBJ2-3; weak D call: TRBD2 (6 bases). The sequence was obtained from a woman between 25 and 40 years old in good health and CMV-seropositive. The CDR3 nucleotides read TGTGCCAGCTCACCCAGGACTATAACCACAGATACGCAGTATTTT. Translated: CASSPRTITTDTQYF.